These T cell receptor beta chains were read from a single sample in a study of radiation and T cells in renal cell carcinoma. The repertoire was sequenced with immunoSEQ multiplex PCR; TCRdb's copy has only in-frame clones and lacks some. This repertoire shows 150,000 or so clones, about 87% found once; its top ten account for around 4.1%. The input for sequencing was blood, taken from a patient whose treatment included radiotherapy and nephrectomy. All receptors come from a woman in her 70s with renal cell carcinoma. Both conserved end residues are part of each CDR3. D genes are given only for firm matches. Part of the rows lack a size; the others show once, few, many or a class for expanded clones.

d_gene,abundance,len,j_gene,v_gene,CDR3aa,CDR3nt
-,-,15,TRBJ2-7,TRBV21-1,CASSRSDSLPYEQYF,TGTGCCAGCAGCCGGTCCGACTCGCTTCCCTACGAGCAGTACTTC
-,-,16,TRBJ1-5,TRBV30,CAWSPRRGTSNQPQHF,TGTGCCTGGAGCCCCCGGAGGGGTACTAGCAATCAGCCCCAGCATTTT
-,-,16,TRBJ2-5,TRBV9,CASSVAGQPVQETQYF,TGTGCCAGCAGCGTAGCAGGACAGCCTGTCCAAGAGACCCAGTACTTC
TRBD2,once,15,TRBJ2-5,TRBV9,CASSGRLAGKETQYF,TGTGCCAGCAGCGGACGACTAGCGGGTAAAGAGACCCAGTACTTC
TRBD1,-,15,TRBJ1-2,TRBV19,CASSPGGYISYGYTF,TGTGCCAGTAGTCCAGGGGGCTATATAAGCTATGGCTACACCTTC
-,-,16,TRBJ1-1,TRBV2,CASSESGGRVNTEAFF,TGTGCCAGCAGTGAGTCGGGGGGACGCGTGAACACTGAAGCTTTCTTT
TRBD1,-,16,TRBJ1-5,TRBV19,CASSIGTGGSNQPQHF,TGTGCCAGTAGTATAGGGACAGGGGGTAGCAATCAGCCCCAGCATTTT
-,-,14,TRBJ2-3,TRBV19,CATSQGLFTDTQYF,TGTGCCACTTCCCAGGGTCTTTTCACAGATACGCAGTATTTT
-,-,12,TRBJ1-5,TRBV28,CASSTGSQPQHF,TGTGCCAGCAGTACAGGTAGTCAGCCCCAGCATTTT
TRBD2,-,16,TRBJ2-5,TRBV11-2,CASSLDWWTSEETQYF,TGTGCCAGCAGCTTAGATTGGTGGACTAGCGAAGAGACCCAGTACTTC
-,-,14,TRBJ1-5,TRBV28,CASSLGGKNQPQHF,TGTGCCAGCAGTTTGGGAGGGAAAAATCAGCCCCAGCATTTT
-,-,16,TRBJ2-6,TRBV27,CATRGGGLSGANVLTF,TGTGCCACCCGAGGAGGGGGCCTCTCTGGGGCCAACGTCCTGACTTTC
-,-,14,TRBJ1-6,TRBV4-2,CASSQGDYNSPLHF,TGTGCCAGCAGCCAAGGCGATTATAATTCACCCCTCCACTTT
-,-,13,TRBJ1-1,TRBV18,CASSPPGITEAFF,TGTGCCAGCTCACCACCAGGGATCACTGAAGCTTTCTTT